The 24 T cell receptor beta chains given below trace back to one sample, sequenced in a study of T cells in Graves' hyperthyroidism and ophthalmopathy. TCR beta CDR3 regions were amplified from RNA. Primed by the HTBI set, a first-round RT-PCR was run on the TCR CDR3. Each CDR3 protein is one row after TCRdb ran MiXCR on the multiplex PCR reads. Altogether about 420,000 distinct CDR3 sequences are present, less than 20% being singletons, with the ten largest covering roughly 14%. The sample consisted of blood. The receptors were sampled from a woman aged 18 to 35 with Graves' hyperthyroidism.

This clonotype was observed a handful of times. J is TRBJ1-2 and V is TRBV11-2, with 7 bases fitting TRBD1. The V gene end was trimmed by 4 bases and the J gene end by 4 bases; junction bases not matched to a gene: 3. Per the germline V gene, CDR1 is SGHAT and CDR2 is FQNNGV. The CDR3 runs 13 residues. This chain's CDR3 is CASSYTGVYGYTF. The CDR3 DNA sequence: TGTGCCAGCAGCTATACAGGGGTCTATGGCTACACCTTC.

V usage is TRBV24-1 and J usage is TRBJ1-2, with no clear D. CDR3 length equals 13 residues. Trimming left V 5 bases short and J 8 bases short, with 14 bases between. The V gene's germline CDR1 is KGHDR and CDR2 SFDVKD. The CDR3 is CATSGPASGGYTF. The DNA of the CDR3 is TGTGCCACCAGTGGCCCGGCTTCGGGAGGCTACACCTTC.

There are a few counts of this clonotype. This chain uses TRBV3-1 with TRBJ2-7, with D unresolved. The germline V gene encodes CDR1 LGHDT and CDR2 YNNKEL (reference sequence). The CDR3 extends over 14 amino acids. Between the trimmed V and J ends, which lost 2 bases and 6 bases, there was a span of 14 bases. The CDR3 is CASSQPTKPREQYF. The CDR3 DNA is TGTGCCAGCAGCCAACCAACTAAGCCCCGCGAGCAGTACTTC.

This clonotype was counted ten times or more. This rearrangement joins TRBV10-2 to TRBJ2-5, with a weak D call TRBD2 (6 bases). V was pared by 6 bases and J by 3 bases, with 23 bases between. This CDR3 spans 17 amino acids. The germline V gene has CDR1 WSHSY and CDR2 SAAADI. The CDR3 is CASSPVQEGYWKETQYF. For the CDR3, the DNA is TGCGCCAGCAGCCCCGTGCAGGAGGGGTATTGGAAAGAGACCCAGTACTTC.

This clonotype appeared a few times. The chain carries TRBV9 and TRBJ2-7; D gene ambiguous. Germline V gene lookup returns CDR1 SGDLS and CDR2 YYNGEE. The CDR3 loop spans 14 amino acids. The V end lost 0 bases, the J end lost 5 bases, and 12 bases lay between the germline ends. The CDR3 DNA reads TGTGCCAGCAGCGTAGGTCTCATAACGGACGAGCAGTACTTC. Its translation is CASSVGLITDEQYF.

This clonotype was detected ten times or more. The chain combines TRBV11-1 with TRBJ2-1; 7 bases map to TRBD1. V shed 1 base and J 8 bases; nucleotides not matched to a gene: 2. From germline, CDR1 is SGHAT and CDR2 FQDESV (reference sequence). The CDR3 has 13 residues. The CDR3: CASSLEGQYEQFF. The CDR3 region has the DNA TGTGCCAGCAGCTTAGAGGGACAGTATGAGCAGTTCTTC. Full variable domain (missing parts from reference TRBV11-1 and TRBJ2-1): EAEVAQSPRYKITEKSQAVAFWCDPISGHATLYWYRQILGQGPELLVQFQDESVVDDSQLPKDRFSAERLKGVDSTLKIQPAELGDSAMYLCASSLEGQYEQFFGPGTRLTVL.

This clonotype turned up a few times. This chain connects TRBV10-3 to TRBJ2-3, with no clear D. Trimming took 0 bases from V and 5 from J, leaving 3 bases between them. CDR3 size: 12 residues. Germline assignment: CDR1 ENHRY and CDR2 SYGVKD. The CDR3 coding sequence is TGTGCCATCAGTGAGTCGTTAGATACGCAGTATTTT. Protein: CAISESLDTQYF.

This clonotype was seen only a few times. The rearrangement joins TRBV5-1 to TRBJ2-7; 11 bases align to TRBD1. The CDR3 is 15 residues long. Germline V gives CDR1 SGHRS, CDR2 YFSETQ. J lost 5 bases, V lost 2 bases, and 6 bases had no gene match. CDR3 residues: CASSLRGTGGHEQYF. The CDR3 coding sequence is TGCGCCAGCAGCTTAAGGGGGACAGGGGGGCACGAGCAGTACTTC.

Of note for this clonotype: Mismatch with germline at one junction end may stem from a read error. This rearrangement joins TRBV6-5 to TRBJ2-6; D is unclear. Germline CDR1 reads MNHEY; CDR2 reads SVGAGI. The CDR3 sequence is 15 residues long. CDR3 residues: CASGYPSSGANVLTF. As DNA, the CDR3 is TGTGCCAGCGGTTATCCCTCCTCTGGGGCCAACGTCCTGACTTTC.

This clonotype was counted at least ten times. DNA for the CDR3: TGTGCCAGCAGTTTAGGGTTCGGACAGGGTCATGGCTACACCTTC. Translating it yields CASSLGFGQGHGYTF. The V call is TRBV12-3 or TRBV12-4, the J call TRBJ1-2; 8 bases match TRBD1. This CDR3 spans 15 amino acids. The V gene end was trimmed by 1 base and the J gene end by 6 bases; junction bases not matched to a gene: 7.

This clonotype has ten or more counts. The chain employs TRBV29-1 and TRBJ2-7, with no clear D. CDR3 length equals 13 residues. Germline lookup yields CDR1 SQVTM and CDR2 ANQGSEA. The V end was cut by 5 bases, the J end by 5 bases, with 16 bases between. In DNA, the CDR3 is TGCAGCGTTATCAGTAGGTCTTTCCACGAGCAGTACTTC. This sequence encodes CSVISRSFHEQYF.

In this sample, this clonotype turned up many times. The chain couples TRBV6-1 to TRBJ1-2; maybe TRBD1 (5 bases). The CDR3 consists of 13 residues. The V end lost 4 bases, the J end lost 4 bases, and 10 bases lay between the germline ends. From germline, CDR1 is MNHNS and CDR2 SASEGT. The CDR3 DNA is TGTGCCAGCAGTGGGCCCAGGGCCTATGGCTACACCTTC. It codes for CASSGPRAYGYTF.

The CDR3 sequence is CASSRDRGSGEQFF. The DNA for the CDR3 is TGTGCCAGCTCTCGGGACAGGGGTAGTGGTGAGCAGTTCTTC. V gene TRBV12-3 or TRBV12-4 combines with J gene TRBJ2-1, with TRBD1 matching 10 bases. The CDR3 contains 14 residues. The V and J ends lost 8 bases and 9 bases, in that order; junction bases with no gene match: 10.

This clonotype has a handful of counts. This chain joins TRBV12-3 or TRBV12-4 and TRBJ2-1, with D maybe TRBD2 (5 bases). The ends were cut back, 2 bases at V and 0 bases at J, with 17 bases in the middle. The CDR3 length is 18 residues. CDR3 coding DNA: TGTGCCAGCAGTTTATTTCTCGGAGGAAAACTCTCCTACAATGAGCAGTTCTTC. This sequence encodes CASSLFLGGKLSYNEQFF.

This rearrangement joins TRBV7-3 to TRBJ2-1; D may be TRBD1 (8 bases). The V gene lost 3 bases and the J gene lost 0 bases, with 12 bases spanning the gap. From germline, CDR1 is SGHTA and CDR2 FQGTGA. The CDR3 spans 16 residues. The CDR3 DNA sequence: TGTGCCAGCAGCTTCACAGGGGGGGGCTCCTACAATGAGCAGTTCTTC. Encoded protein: CASSFTGGGSYNEQFF. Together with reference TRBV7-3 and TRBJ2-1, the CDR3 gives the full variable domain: GAGVSQTPSNKVTEKGKYVELRCDPISGHTALYWYRQSLGQGPEFLIYFQGTGAADDSGLPNDRFFAVRPEGSVSTLKIQRTERGDSAVYLCASSFTGGGSYNEQFFGPGTRLTVL.

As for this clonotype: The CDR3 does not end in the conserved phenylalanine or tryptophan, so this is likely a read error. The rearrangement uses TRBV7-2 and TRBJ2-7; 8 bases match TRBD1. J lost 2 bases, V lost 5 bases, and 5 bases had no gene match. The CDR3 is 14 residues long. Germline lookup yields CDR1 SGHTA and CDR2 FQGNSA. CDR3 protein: CASSRATGAYEQYL. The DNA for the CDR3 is TGTGCCAGCAGCAGAGCGACAGGGGCCTACGAGCAGTACCTC.

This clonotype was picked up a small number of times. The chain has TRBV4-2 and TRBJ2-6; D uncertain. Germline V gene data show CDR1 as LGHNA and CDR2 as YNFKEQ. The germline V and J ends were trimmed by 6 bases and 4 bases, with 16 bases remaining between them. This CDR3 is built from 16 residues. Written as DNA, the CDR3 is TGTGCCAGCAGACCGGACGTTACGACCGGGGCCAACGTCCTGACTTTC. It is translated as CASRPDVTTGANVLTF.

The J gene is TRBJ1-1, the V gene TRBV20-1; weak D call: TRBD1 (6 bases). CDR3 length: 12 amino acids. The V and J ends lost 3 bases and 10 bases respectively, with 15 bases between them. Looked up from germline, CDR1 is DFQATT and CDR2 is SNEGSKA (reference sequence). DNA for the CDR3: TGCAGTGCTAGGGGAGAGGGGGGTGGAGCTTTCTTT. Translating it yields CSARGEGGGAFF.

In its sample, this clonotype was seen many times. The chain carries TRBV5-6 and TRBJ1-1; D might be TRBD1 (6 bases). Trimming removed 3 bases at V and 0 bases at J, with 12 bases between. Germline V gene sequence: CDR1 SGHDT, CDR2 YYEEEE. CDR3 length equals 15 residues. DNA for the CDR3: TGTGCCAGCAGCTGGGGGGACACTATGAACACTGAAGCTTTCTTT. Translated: CASSWGDTMNTEAFF. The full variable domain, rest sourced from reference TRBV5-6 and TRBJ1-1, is DAGVTQSPTHLIKTRGQQVTLRCSPKSGHDTVSWYQQALGQGPQFIFQYYEEEERQRGNFPDRFSGHQFPNYSSELNVNALLLGDSALYLCASSWGDTMNTEAFFGQGTRLTVV.

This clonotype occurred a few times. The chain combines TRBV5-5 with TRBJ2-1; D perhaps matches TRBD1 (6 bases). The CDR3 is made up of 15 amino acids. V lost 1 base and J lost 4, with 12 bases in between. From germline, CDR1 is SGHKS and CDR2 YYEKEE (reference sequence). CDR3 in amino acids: CASSLRQGRYNEQFF. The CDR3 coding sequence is TGTGCCAGCAGCTTGCGCCAGGGGCGATACAATGAGCAGTTCTTC.

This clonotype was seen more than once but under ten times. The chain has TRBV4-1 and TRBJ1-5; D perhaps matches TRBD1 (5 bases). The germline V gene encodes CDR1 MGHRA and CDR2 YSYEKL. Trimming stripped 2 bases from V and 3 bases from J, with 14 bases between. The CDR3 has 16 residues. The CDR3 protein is CASSQFTGTVNQPQHF. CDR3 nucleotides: TGCGCCAGCAGCCAATTTACCGGGACGGTCAATCAGCCCCAGCATTTT.

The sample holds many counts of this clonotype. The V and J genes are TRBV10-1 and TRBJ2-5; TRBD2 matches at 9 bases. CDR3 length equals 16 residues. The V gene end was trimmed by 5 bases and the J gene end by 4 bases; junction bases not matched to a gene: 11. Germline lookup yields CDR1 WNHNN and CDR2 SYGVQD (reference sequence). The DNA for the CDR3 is TGCGCCAGCAGTCCCCCGGGACTAGCTAATGGAGAGACCCAGTACTTC. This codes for CASSPPGLANGETQYF.

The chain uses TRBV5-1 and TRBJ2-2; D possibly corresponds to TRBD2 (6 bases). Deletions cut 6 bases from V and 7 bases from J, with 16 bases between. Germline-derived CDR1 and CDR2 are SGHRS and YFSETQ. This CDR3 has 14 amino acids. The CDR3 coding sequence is TGCGCCAGCAACAACAGGAGGGGTTTCGGGGAGCTGTTTTTT. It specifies CASNNRRGFGELFF.

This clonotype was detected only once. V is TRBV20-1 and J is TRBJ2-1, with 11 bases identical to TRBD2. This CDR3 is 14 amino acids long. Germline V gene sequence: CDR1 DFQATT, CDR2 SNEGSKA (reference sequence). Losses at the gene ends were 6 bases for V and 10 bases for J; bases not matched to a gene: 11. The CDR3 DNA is TGCAGTGCAACCGGGACTAGCGGCCTTTGGGAGCAGTTCTTC. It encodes CSATGTSGLWEQFF.